The 10 T cell receptor beta chains reported below all come from one sample, sequenced in a study of blood T cell repertoires in COVID-19. TCRdb keeps only in-frame clones here, not all; method: immunoSEQ multiplex PCR. The sample records 250,000 to 300,000 clones, 89% being singletons. The sample taken for sequencing was PBMCs or T cells enriched from blood (not recorded which). Receptors originate from a woman in her thirties or forties who had recovered from COVID-19.

The chain couples TRBV6-5 to TRBJ2-7, with 7 bases fitting TRBD2. The CDR3 has 16 amino acids. The ends lost 2 bases at V and 5 bases at J; junction bases unmatched: 12. Germline lookup yields CDR1 MNHEY and CDR2 SVGAGI. The CDR3 DNA is TGTGCCAGCAGTTACACCGCCGGGGGGTCAACCCACGAGCAGTACTTC. Protein sequence: CASSYTAGGSTHEQYF.

The DNA of the CDR3 is TGTGCCAGCAGCCGCCGGGAACAGGGAGATAATGGCTACACCTTC. This encodes CASSRREQGDNGYTF. The chain employs TRBV16 and TRBJ1-2, with D perhaps matching TRBD1 (6 bases). Trimming removed 4 bases from V and 6 bases from J, with 18 bases in between. There are 15 residues in the CDR3. Germline CDR1 reads KGHSY; CDR2 reads FQNENV.

In DNA, the CDR3 is TGCGCCAGCAGCAAGACGATTTCAGCGACAGATACGCAGTATTTT. Protein: CASSKTISATDTQYF. The chain couples TRBV4-1 to TRBJ2-3; D remains unclear. Germline CDR1 MGHRA, CDR2 YSYEKL. The CDR3 is made up of 15 amino acids. V lost 5 bases, J lost 3 bases, and 15 bases lay in between.

This sequence joins TRBV29-1 and TRBJ1-2; D unclear. V lost 4 bases and J lost 10, with 19 bases in between. CDR1 and CDR2 from the germline V gene are SQVTM and ANQGSEA. There are 13 residues in the CDR3. The CDR3: CSVGSGLRQVYTF. The CDR3 DNA sequence: TGCAGCGTTGGCTCGGGGTTGAGGCAGGTCTACACCTTC.

The rearrangement links TRBV3-1 (or the pseudogene TRBV3-2) to TRBJ1-5, with D unclear. The V end lost 4 bases, the J end lost 0 bases, and 13 bases lay between the germline ends. The CDR3 spans 16 residues. Germline V gene sequence: CDR1 LGHDT, CDR2 YNNKEL (reference sequence). The CDR3 sequence: CASSPSFASSNQPQHF. The CDR3 DNA reads as TGTGCCAGCAGCCCGTCGTTTGCCAGTAGCAATCAGCCCCAGCATTTT.

The chain recombines TRBV28 with TRBJ1-6; D ambiguous. CDR1 and CDR2 from the germline V gene are MDHEN and SYDVKM. The V and J ends lost 2 bases and 10 bases respectively, with 18 bases between them. This CDR3 comprises 16 residues. CDR3 loop: CASSLVGLQAISPLHF. CDR3 DNA: TGTGCCAGCAGTTTAGTGGGTCTTCAGGCAATATCACCCCTCCACTTT.

The CDR3 DNA sequence: TGCGCCAGCAGCCAAGTTGGGACTAGCGGACGCAATGAGCAGTTCTTC. Its protein product is CASSQVGTSGRNEQFF. The genes are TRBV4-1 and TRBJ2-1; the match to TRBD2 covers 11 bases. The J segment lost 6 bases and the V segment lost 1 base, leaving 5 bases of the junction unmatched. This CDR3 region has 16 residues. Germline V lookup: CDR1 MGHRA, CDR2 YSYEKL.

The rearrangement uses TRBV10-3 and TRBJ1-1; TRBD1 matches at 8 bases. Germline CDR1 and CDR2: ENHRY and SYGVKD. V lost 3 bases to trimming and J lost 4 bases; unmatched junction nucleotides: 4. The CDR3 length is 14 residues. The CDR3 reads CAISDLGQGTEAFF. DNA of the CDR3: TGTGCCATCAGTGACCTTGGACAGGGCACTGAAGCTTTCTTT.

This clone has only one observation. This chain links TRBV5-6 with TRBJ1-2; tentative D call: TRBD1 (5 bases). V lost 4 bases and J 4 bases, leaving 11 bases between the germline ends. Germline V gene sequence: CDR1 SGHDT, CDR2 YYEEEE. The CDR3 length is 13 residues. In DNA form, the CDR3 reads TGTGCCAGCAGCCCCCCAGGGCCCTATGGCTACACCTTC. The encoded protein is CASSPPGPYGYTF.

The chain is built from TRBV6-6 and TRBJ1-6, with D perhaps TRBD1 (5 bases). The germline CDR1 and CDR2 sequences are MNHNY and SVGAGI (reference sequence). The length of the CDR3 is 13 residues. The CDR3 is CGSGQGLQTPLHF. The CDR3 DNA sequence: TGTGGGAGTGGTCAGGGCCTTCAGACACCCCTCCACTTT.